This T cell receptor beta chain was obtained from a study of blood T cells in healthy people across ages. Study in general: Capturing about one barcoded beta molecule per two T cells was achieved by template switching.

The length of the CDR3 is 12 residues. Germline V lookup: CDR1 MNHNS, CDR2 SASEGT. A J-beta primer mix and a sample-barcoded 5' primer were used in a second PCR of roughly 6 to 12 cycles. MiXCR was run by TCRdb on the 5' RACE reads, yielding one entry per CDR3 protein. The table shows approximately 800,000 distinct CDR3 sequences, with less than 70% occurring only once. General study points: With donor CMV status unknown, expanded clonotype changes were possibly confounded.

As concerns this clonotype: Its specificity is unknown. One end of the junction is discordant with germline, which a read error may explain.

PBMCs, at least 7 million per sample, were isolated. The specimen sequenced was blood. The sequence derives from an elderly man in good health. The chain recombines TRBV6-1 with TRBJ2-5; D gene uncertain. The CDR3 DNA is TGTACCAGCGCAAGGACCTGGGAGACCCAGTACTTC. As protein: CTSARTWETQYF.